This T cell receptor (beta chain) was captured by sequencing in a study of blood T cell repertoires in COVID-19 (dated by TCRdb to 2020 to 2021). As for the study more broadly: The collaborator samples originated in the United States, Italy and Spain and spanned the acute and convalescent phases of COVID-19. HLA class I and class II types, where available, came from metadata supplied by the sample provider rather than from assay-based typing. Subjects who had been exposed to COVID-19, were actively infected with it, or had recovered from it provided the deeply sampled blood TCRbeta repertoires that made up the dataset. The repertoires were released in a freely available public database meant as a resource for research on the immune response to SARS-CoV-2. The prospective study material was composed of cDNA or gDNA derived from T cells, B-cell-depleted T cells, or PBMCs. The samples were drawn from the first 160 participants of the ongoing ImmuneRACE study and from 1,254 subjects provided by 6 global collaborators. Sample metadata almost always included a de-identified subject ID, COVID-19 status, age in years and sex.

TCRbeta CDR3 regions were amplified from genomic DNA by means of the immunoSEQ Assay, a bias-controlled multiplex PCR. In the source study's methods: Nucleated cell counts per sample were estimated from amplification of reference gene primers within the assay. To quantify the absolute abundance of each unique TCRbeta CDR3 rearrangement, sequence reads were collapsed and filtered. Productive Simpson clonality was computed per sample as the square root of Simpson's diversity index over productive rearrangements. This is the immuneACCESS table as TCRdb keeps it, with only in-frame sequences that have V and J called. A part of the clones is gone; compared with another copy, unresolved V genes explain less than half, and the rest is unexplained. That table furnishes V, J and clone size, whereas the DNA furnished D and trimming. This sample lists some 150,000 clones; about nine tenths were detected once. The top ten constitute roughly 3.9% of the sample.

Summary of the overall study and its limitations: Clinical and demographic metadata were provided uncurated, with the amount varying by source and participant.

Participants in the prospective study were aged 18 to 89 years, lived in 24 United States geographic areas, and enrolled through a virtual design. To assign participants to cohorts, the prospective study relied on clinical history that participants themselves reported in a screening survey and a study questionnaire. Recovered participants in ImmuneRACE Cohort 3 were defined as having two consecutive negative NP/OP PCR tests, clearance from a healthcare professional, or resolution of symptoms. Mobile phlebotomists in the prospective study collected whole blood, serum and a nasopharyngeal or oropharyngeal swab from every participant. Additional blood draws and questionnaires over an approximately 2-month period could optionally be provided by prospective study participants. Blood samples from the prospective study were shipped frozen or at room temperature prior to DNA extraction. To note about this clone: Its recognized antigen is unknown. No much larger clone exists at a distance of one base, and base qualities are not known.

CDR1 and CDR2 are drawn from the germline V gene: LGHNA, YNFKEQ. The CDR3 holds 13 amino acids from the cysteine to the phenylalanine. The entry retains the CDR3 DNA only, 39 bases that are in frame from base 1. Trimming takes 0 bases from V and 13 bases from J, and the germline ends sit 13 bases apart. The sequenced sample was PBMCs or T cells enriched from blood (not recorded which). This TCR was sampled from a man aged 50-60 years who had recovered from COVID-19. The chain was built from TRBV4-2 and TRBJ2-1; the D gene is not confidently resolved. This receptor carries the CDR3 CASSQESEGGQFF. In nucleotides, the sequence is TGTGCCAGCAGCCAAGAATCAGAAGGCGGTCAGTTCTTC.